Below, 17 T cell receptor beta chains from the same sample are listed, as sequenced in a study of radiotherapy plus CTLA-4 blockade in lung cancer. Here immunoSEQ multiplex PCR was the method, and the copy in TCRdb shows in-frame clones only, minus some. The sample has about 88,000 clones; about 78% are singletons. The source material was peripheral blood, sampled from a patient treated with radiotherapy plus ipilimumab. Receptor source: a human donor with non-small cell lung cancer that progressed on radiotherapy plus ipilimumab.

The CDR3 DNA sequence: TGTGCCAGCAGTTTATTGACAGGGCATGGCTACACCTTC. This gives the protein CASSLLTGHGYTF. The chain recombines TRBV27 with TRBJ1-2; 7 nucleotides line up with TRBD1. CDR3 length equals 13 residues. V dropped 1 base and J dropped 6; count of bases not matched to a gene: 2. Germline CDR1 reads MNHEY; CDR2 reads SMNVEV (reference sequence).

This rearrangement joins TRBV27 to TRBJ1-2; TRBD1 agrees at 9 bases. The V segment lost 1 base and the J segment 8 bases; nucleotides outside the gene matches: 2. The CDR3 length is 13 residues. The V gene's germline CDR1 is MNHEY and CDR2 SMNVEV (reference sequence). The CDR3 coding sequence is TGTGCCAGCAGTTTATGGACAGGGGAGGGCTACACCTTC. It encodes CASSLWTGEGYTF.

The rearrangement links TRBV4-1 to TRBJ2-7; the D is unclear. The CDR3 is 14 residues long. The V gene's germline CDR1 is MGHRA and CDR2 YSYEKL. Trimming removed 1 base from V and 0 bases from J, with 7 bases in between. CDR3 sequence reads: CASSQGAASYEQYF. The CDR3 nucleotides read TGCGCCAGCAGCCAAGGGGCGGCCTCCTACGAGCAGTACTTC.

This chain links TRBV7-9 with TRBJ1-2; D uncertain. The CDR3 is 15 residues long. Germline loops: CDR1 SEHNR, CDR2 FQNEAQ (reference sequence). Trimming left V 2 bases short and J 4 bases short, with 14 bases between. The CDR3 sequence is CASSLSDRVAYGYTF. CDR3 nucleotides: TGTGCCAGCAGCTTATCTGATCGTGTAGCCTATGGCTACACCTTC.

This clone rates as medium-sized. The chain combines TRBV7-9 with TRBJ1-6; possibly TRBD1 for D (6 bases). Germline-derived CDR1 and CDR2 are SEHNR and FQNEAQ (reference sequence). Trimming removed 5 bases at V and 4 bases at J, with 18 bases between. This CDR3 region has 17 residues. Here the CDR3 DNA reads TGTGCCAGCAGCCCTGCGGAGGGGGGAGGGTATAATTCACCCCTCCACTTT. Protein product: CASSPAEGGGYNSPLHF.

The chain has TRBV27 and TRBJ1-1; 9 nucleotides match TRBD1. There are 11 residues in the CDR3. The trim removed 8 bases at V and 5 bases at J, leaving 0 bases unmatched. Germline V lookup: CDR1 MNHEY, CDR2 SMNVEV (reference sequence). Written as DNA, the CDR3 is TGTGCCAGCGGGACAGGGACTGAAGCTTTCTTT. Translation: CASGTGTEAFF.

The rearrangement uses TRBV7-2 and TRBJ2-3, with 11 bases lining up with TRBD2. V lost 3 bases to trimming and J lost 1 base; unmatched junction nucleotides: 3. The CDR3 sequence is 16 residues long. Germline V gene lookup returns CDR1 SGHTA and CDR2 FQGNSA. The DNA for the CDR3 is TGTGCCAGCAGCTTCAAGACTAGCGGGGGCACAGATACGCAGTATTTT. Translation gives CASSFKTSGGTDTQYF.

V is TRBV5-6 and J is TRBJ1-5, with TRBD1 matching 9 bases. The J segment lost 2 bases and the V segment lost 4 bases, leaving 4 bases of the junction unmatched. This CDR3 is 15 amino acids long. CDR1 SGHDT and CDR2 YYEEEE come from the germline V gene. In DNA, the CDR3 is TGTGCCAGCAGCGACAGGACAGGGGGCAATCAGCCCCAGCATTTT. Translating gives CASSDRTGGNQPQHF.

The V gene is TRBV29-1, the J gene TRBJ1-2; D is unresolved. The CDR3 length is 11 residues. Germline CDR1 reads SQVTM; CDR2 reads ANQGSEA. V dropped 6 bases and J dropped 6 bases, with 11 bases sitting between them. CDR3 sequence reads: CSVKDGNGYTF. CDR3 nucleotides: TGCAGCGTCAAGGACGGGAATGGCTACACCTTC.

V and J are TRBV7-9 and TRBJ2-3, with TRBD2 matching over 7 bases. This CDR3 contains 15 residues. Germline V gene sequence: CDR1 SEHNR, CDR2 FQNEAQ (reference sequence). The junction had 3 bases not matched to a gene; V was cut back by 1 base and J by 2 bases. In nucleotides, the CDR3 is TGTGCCAGCAGCTTAGGCGGGAGAGACACAGATACGCAGTATTTT. It translates to CASSLGGRDTDTQYF.

V gene TRBV11-1 combines with J gene TRBJ2-3, with TRBD2 matching over 10 bases. The germline gives CDR1 SGHAT, CDR2 FQDESV (reference sequence). This CDR3 has 15 amino acids. The V segment lost 4 bases and the J segment 1 base; nucleotides outside the gene matches: 2. CDR3 sequence reads: CASSSLAGGTDTQYF. In DNA, the CDR3 is TGTGCCAGCAGCTCCCTAGCGGGGGGCACAGATACGCAGTATTTT.

V is TRBV10-3 and J is TRBJ2-7; 10 bases are a match to TRBD1. J lost 5 bases, V lost 10 bases, and 11 bases had no gene match. Germline CDR1 is ENHRY and CDR2 is SYGVKD. The CDR3 is made up of 14 amino acids. CDR3 nucleotides: TGTGCCACCTCAACCCACGGGACAGGGGACGAGCAGTACTTC. It yields the protein CATSTHGTGDEQYF.

The chain employs TRBV9 and TRBJ1-4; TRBD1 agrees at 9 bases. V dropped 4 bases and J dropped 5; count of bases not matched to a gene: 6. Germline-derived CDR1 and CDR2 are SGDLS and YYNGEE. There are 15 residues in the CDR3. Here the CDR3 DNA reads TGTGCCAGCAGCCCCCGGGACAGGGCCAATGAAAAACTGTTTTTT. Protein sequence: CASSPRDRANEKLFF.

This sequence joins TRBV9 and TRBJ2-1; the D is unclear. CDR1 is SGDLS, CDR2 YYNGEE, per germline. The V end lost 1 base, the J end lost 5 bases, and 13 bases lay between the germline ends. There are 15 residues in the CDR3. The CDR3 loop is CASSVRWEGHNEQFF. In DNA form, the CDR3 reads TGTGCCAGCAGCGTACGGTGGGAAGGTCACAATGAGCAGTTCTTC.

V and J are TRBV2 and TRBJ2-2; TRBD2 matches at 9 bases. Germline V gives CDR1 SNHLY, CDR2 FYNNEI. The CDR3 loop spans 14 amino acids. V was clipped by 6 bases and J by 4 bases; unmatched bases: 3. CDR3: CASRATSGTGELFF. In DNA form, the CDR3 reads TGTGCCAGCAGGGCGACTAGCGGCACCGGGGAGCTGTTTTTT. Complete variable domain (other parts from reference TRBV2 and TRBJ2-2): EPEVTQTPSHQVTQMGQEVILRCVPISNHLYFYWYRQILGQKVEFLVSFYNNEISEKSEIFDDQFSVERPDGSNFTLKIRSTKLEDSAMYFCASRATSGTGELFFGEGSRLTVL.

The rearrangement uses TRBV18 and TRBJ2-2, with 7 bases aligning to TRBD1. Germline CDR1 KGHSH, CDR2 LQKENI. Trimming cost V 5 bases and J 3 bases; bases outside gene matches: 9. There are 16 residues in the CDR3. Written as DNA, the CDR3 is TGTGCCAGCTCAAGTGGACAGGCCGAGGACACCGGGGAGCTGTTTTTT. Encoded protein: CASSSGQAEDTGELFF.

The chain uses TRBV4-1 and TRBJ2-2, with D possibly TRBD2 on 6 matching bases. V gave up 4 bases and J gave up 6 bases, with 9 bases separating them. The CDR3 contains 13 residues. In germline, CDR1 is MGHRA, CDR2 YSYEKL. CDR3 nucleotides: TGCGCCAGCAGCCCCGGGGGAGCCGGGGAGCTGTTTTTT. As protein: CASSPGGAGELFF.